The clone carrying this TCR beta chain has only a few counts. The sample belongs to a study of T cells in Graves' hyperthyroidism and ophthalmopathy. TCR beta CDR3 region amplification was performed from RNA transcripts. The HTBI set primed first-round TCR CDR3 RT-PCR. TCRdb used MiXCR to reprocess the multiplex PCR reads, holding one entry per CDR3 protein. The sample yields about 420,000 distinct CDR3 sequences, roughly an eighth seen once. Input material: blood. The sequence came from a woman aged 18-35 years with Graves' hyperthyroidism.

CDR3 coding DNA: TGCGCCAGCAGCCAAGCGACAGGGTTGACCTACGAGCAGTACTTC. As protein: CASSQATGLTYEQYF. The V call is TRBV4-3, the J call TRBJ2-7, with 7 bases identical to TRBD1. The CDR3 runs 15 residues. Germline assignment: CDR1 LGHNA and CDR2 YSLEER. With 1 base clipped from V and 2 bases from J, the junction kept 5 bases outside the gene matches.